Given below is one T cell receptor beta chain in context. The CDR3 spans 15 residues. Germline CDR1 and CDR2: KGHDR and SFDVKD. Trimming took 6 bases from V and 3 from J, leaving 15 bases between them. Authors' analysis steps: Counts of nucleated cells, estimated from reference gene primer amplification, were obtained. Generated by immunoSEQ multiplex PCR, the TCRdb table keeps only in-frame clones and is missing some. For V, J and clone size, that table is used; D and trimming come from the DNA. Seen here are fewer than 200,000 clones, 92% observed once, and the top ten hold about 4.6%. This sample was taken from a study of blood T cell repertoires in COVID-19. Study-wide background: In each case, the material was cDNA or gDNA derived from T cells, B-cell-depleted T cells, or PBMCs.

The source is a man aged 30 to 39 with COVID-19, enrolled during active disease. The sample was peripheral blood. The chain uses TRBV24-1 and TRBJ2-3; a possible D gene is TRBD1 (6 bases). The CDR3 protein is CATSPGVKGTDTQYF. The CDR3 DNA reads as TGTGCCACCAGTCCAGGGGTTAAGGGGACAGATACGCAGTATTTT.